These T cell receptor beta chains were read from a single sample in a study of T cell responses to AZD1222 COVID-19 vaccine. Here immunoSEQ multiplex PCR was the method, and the copy in TCRdb shows in-frame clones only, minus some. The sample lists 100,000 or so clones; 80% to 90% were seen once. Sequenced here: peripheral blood, sampled 28 days after the second AZD1222 dose. These receptors were taken from an adult who received the AZD1222 COVID-19 vaccine. The CDR3 runs from the conserved cysteine through the conserved F or W. The order of the fields is clone size, D gene, V gene, J gene, CDR3 protein, CDR3 DNA. A D gene is named only where the DNA matches it firmly. Clone sizes are given selectively: once, few, many, or a class where the clone is expanded.

size: .
D: TRBD1
V: TRBV10-3
J: TRBJ1-2
CDR3: CAISGAPGQETGYTF
DNA: TGTGCCATCAGTGGAGCCCCGGGACAGGAGACTGGCTACACCTTC

size: .
D: TRBD2
V: TRBV4-2
J: TRBJ2-7
CDR3: CASSHRLAGAYEQYF
DNA: TGTGCCAGCAGCCATCGACTAGCGGGGGCCTACGAGCAGTACTTC

size: few
D: .
V: TRBV7-2
J: TRBJ1-1
CDR3: CASSRAGRSAEAFF
DNA: TGTGCCAGCAGCCGGGCTGGTAGATCCGCTGAAGCTTTCTTT

size: few
D: .
V: TRBV15
J: TRBJ1-5
CDR3: CATSRRTDVQPQHF
DNA: TGTGCCACCAGCAGACGGACAGACGTTCAGCCCCAGCATTTT

size: .
D: TRBD2
V: TRBV7-9
J: TRBJ2-3
CDR3: CASSLAAAGGTDTQYF
DNA: TGTGCCAGCAGCTTAGCGGCGGCGGGAGGCACAGATACGCAGTATTTT

size: .
D: .
V: TRBV5-1
J: TRBJ2-3
CDR3: CASRLTGPSTDTQYF
DNA: TGCGCCAGCAGATTAACAGGGCCGAGCACAGATACGCAGTATTTT

size: .
D: TRBD2
V: TRBV12-5
J: TRBJ2-1
CDR3: CASGLAGNHEGNEQFF
DNA: TGTGCTAGTGGTTTAGCGGGGAACCACGAAGGGAATGAGCAGTTCTTC

size: .
D: .
V: TRBV7-3
J: TRBJ1-1
CDR3: CASSLNPGTEAFF
DNA: TGTGCCAGCAGCTTAAACCCCGGCACTGAAGCTTTCTTT

size: .
D: TRBD1
V: TRBV5-1
J: TRBJ2-2
CDR3: CASSRTGAGELFF
DNA: TGCGCCAGCAGCCGGACAGGGGCCGGGGAGCTGTTTTTT

size: .
D: .
V: TRBV10-3
J: TRBJ2-5
CDR3: CAISAGQETQYF
DNA: TGTGCCATCAGTGCGGGGCAAGAGACCCAGTACTTC

size: .
D: TRBD1
V: TRBV7-3
J: TRBJ1-2
CDR3: CASSPGQGANINGYTF
DNA: TGTGCCAGCAGCCCCGGACAGGGGGCGAATATAAATGGCTACACCTTC

size: .
D: TRBD1
V: TRBV7-2
J: TRBJ2-2
CDR3: CASSLNRGVTGELFF
DNA: TGTGCCAGCAGCTTAAACAGGGGAGTGACCGGGGAGCTGTTTTTT

size: .
D: .
V: TRBV27
J: TRBJ2-3
CDR3: CASSLEGPLKYSTDTQYF
DNA: TGTGCCAGCAGTTTGGAAGGACCCTTAAAATATAGCACAGATACGCAGTATTTT

size: once
D: TRBD1
V: TRBV24-1
J: TRBJ2-1
CDR3: CATSEAGTESYNEQFF
DNA: TGTGCCACCAGTGAGGCCGGGACAGAGAGTTACAATGAGCAGTTCTTC

size: .
D: .
V: TRBV15
J: TRBJ2-7
CDR3: CATSRITGGVYEQYF
DNA: TGTGCCACCAGCAGAATCACAGGGGGGGTCTACGAGCAGTACTTC

size: .
D: .
V: TRBV20-1
J: TRBJ1-4
CDR3: CTAATNEKLFF
DNA: TGCACAGCTGCAACTAATGAAAAACTGTTTTTT

size: .
D: TRBD1
V: TRBV7-2
J: TRBJ2-7
CDR3: CASSYTQGFEQYF
DNA: TGTGCCAGCAGCTATACACAGGGGTTCGAGCAGTACTTC

size: .
D: .
V: TRBV6-5
J: TRBJ1-2
CDR3: CASRLDSSDGYTF
DNA: TGTGCCAGCAGACTAGACAGTTCCGACGGCTACACCTTC

size: .
D: .
V: TRBV18
J: TRBJ2-1
CDR3: CASSDVGRNEQFF
DNA: TGTGCCAGCTCTGACGTTGGTAGGAATGAGCAGTTCTTC

size: .
D: TRBD1
V: TRBV3-1/TRBV3-2
J: TRBJ1-3
CDR3: CASSPPGQGFGNTIYF
DNA: TGTGCCAGCAGCCCACCGGGACAGGGTTTTGGAAACACCATATATTTT

size: .
D: .
V: TRBV5-1
J: TRBJ1-1
CDR3: CASSYLRAVERAFF
DNA: TGCGCCAGCAGCTACCTCCGGGCTGTAGAGAGAGCTTTCTTT

size: .
D: .
V: TRBV27
J: TRBJ2-1
CDR3: CASKMSGPLYNEQFF
DNA: TGTGCCAGTAAGATGAGCGGGCCACTCTACAATGAGCAGTTCTTC

size: once
D: .
V: TRBV24-1
J: TRBJ2-3
CDR3: CATSAGTDTQYF
DNA: TGTGCCACCAGTGCCGGCACAGATACGCAGTATTTT

size: .
D: TRBD2
V: TRBV2
J: TRBJ2-7
CDR3: CASRATSGGTNEQYF
DNA: TGTGCCAGCAGAGCGACTAGCGGGGGGACAAACGAGCAGTACTTC

size: .
D: .
V: TRBV3-1/TRBV3-2
J: TRBJ2-3
CDR3: CASSQDTGRFTDTQYF
DNA: TGTGCCAGCAGCCAAGATACGGGAAGGTTCACAGATACGCAGTATTTT

size: once
D: .
V: TRBV28
J: TRBJ2-7
CDR3: CASSLSRGDEQYF
DNA: TGTGCCAGCAGTTTATCCCGTGGGGACGAGCAGTACTTC

size: .
D: .
V: TRBV18
J: TRBJ2-5
CDR3: CASSPVGGEVTQYF
DNA: TGTGCCAGCTCACCGGTGGGGGGTGAGGTGACCCAGTACTTC

size: .
D: .
V: TRBV7-2
J: TRBJ1-5
CDR3: CASSLETSNQPQHF
DNA: TGTGCCAGCAGCTTAGAGACCAGCAATCAGCCCCAGCATTTT

size: .
D: .
V: TRBV28
J: TRBJ1-4
CDR3: CASRGGTRSEKLFF
DNA: TGTGCCAGCAGGGGGGGGACCCGGTCCGAAAAACTGTTTTTT

size: .
D: .
V: TRBV5-1
J: TRBJ1-2
CDR3: CASSLEGLLGYTF
DNA: TGCGCCAGCAGCTTGGAAGGTCTCCTTGGCTACACCTTC

size: .
D: .
V: TRBV18
J: TRBJ2-1
CDR3: CASSPRLDAYNEQFF
DNA: TGTGCCAGCTCACCAAGGCTAGACGCCTACAATGAGCAGTTCTTC

size: .
D: .
V: TRBV2
J: TRBJ2-3
CDR3: CASSDGDYTDTQYF
DNA: TGTGCCAGCAGTGACGGTGACTACACAGATACGCAGTATTTT

size: .
D: TRBD1
V: TRBV7-2
J: TRBJ1-2
CDR3: CASTWGDRGSYGYTF
DNA: TGTGCCTCAACCTGGGGGGACAGGGGATCCTATGGCTACACCTTC

size: .
D: .
V: TRBV7-9
J: TRBJ2-3
CDR3: CASSLRTGVQDTQYF
DNA: TGTGCCAGCAGCTTAAGGACCGGAGTACAAGATACGCAGTATTTT

size: .
D: .
V: TRBV11-3
J: TRBJ2-7
CDR3: CASSAGRDFLRDEQYF
DNA: TGTGCCAGCAGCGCAGGCCGGGACTTCCTAAGGGACGAGCAGTACTTC

size: .
D: .
V: TRBV5-1
J: TRBJ1-1
CDR3: CASSLEGLMNTEAFF
DNA: TGCGCCAGCAGCTTGGAAGGCCTAATGAACACTGAAGCTTTCTTT

size: .
D: .
V: TRBV19
J: TRBJ1-1
CDR3: CASSRRGGAEAFF
DNA: TGTGCCAGTAGCCGGCGTGGTGGGGCTGAAGCTTTCTTT

size: .
D: .
V: TRBV6-5
J: TRBJ2-7
CDR3: CASSKQGGNEQYF
DNA: TGTGCCAGCAGTAAGCAGGGTGGGAACGAGCAGTACTTC

size: .
D: .
V: TRBV6-6
J: TRBJ2-2
CDR3: CASSYTSGYGELFF
DNA: TGTGCCAGCAGTTACACTTCGGGGTACGGGGAGCTGTTTTTT

size: .
D: .
V: TRBV6-5
J: TRBJ2-6
CDR3: CASSSGTLGANVLTF
DNA: TGTGCCAGCAGTTCCGGGACACTAGGGGCCAACGTCCTGACTTTC

size: once
D: .
V: TRBV27
J: TRBJ2-1
CDR3: CASSSGWGSYNEQFF
DNA: TGTGCCAGCAGTTCTGGGTGGGGCTCCTACAATGAGCAGTTCTTC

size: once
D: .
V: TRBV5-1
J: TRBJ1-1
CDR3: CASSPKRGVGTEAFF
DNA: TGCGCCAGCAGCCCGAAAAGGGGCGTTGGCACTGAAGCTTTCTTT

size: .
D: .
V: TRBV7-6
J: TRBJ2-2
CDR3: CASSLVATNTGELFF
DNA: TGTGCCAGCAGCTTAGTGGCGACGAACACCGGGGAGCTGTTTTTT

size: few
D: .
V: TRBV7-9
J: TRBJ2-7
CDR3: CASSLGVGAGAYEQYF
DNA: TGTGCCAGCAGCTTAGGGGTCGGGGCAGGGGCCTACGAGCAGTACTTC

size: .
D: .
V: TRBV5-4
J: TRBJ2-7
CDR3: CASSTGSYEQYF
DNA: TGTGCCAGCAGCACCGGTAGTTACGAGCAGTACTTC

size: .
D: TRBD1
V: TRBV28
J: TRBJ1-5
CDR3: CASSRQGQRNQPQHF
DNA: TGTGCCAGCAGTAGACAGGGACAGCGGAATCAGCCCCAGCATTTT

size: .
D: TRBD2
V: TRBV13
J: TRBJ2-5
CDR3: CASSSRGVAGQETQYF
DNA: TGTGCCAGCAGCTCTCGGGGGGTAGCGGGACAAGAGACCCAGTACTTC

size: .
D: .
V: TRBV3-1/TRBV3-2
J: TRBJ2-7
CDR3: CASSHAKGEQYF
DNA: TGTGCCAGCAGCCATGCGAAGGGAGAGCAGTACTTC

size: .
D: TRBD1
V: TRBV5-8
J: TRBJ1-1
CDR3: CASSLNRGTEAFF
DNA: TGTGCCAGCAGCTTAAACAGGGGAACTGAAGCTTTCTTT

size: .
D: TRBD1
V: TRBV28
J: TRBJ2-2
CDR3: CASRSQQGRRSGELFF
DNA: TGTGCCAGCAGGTCTCAACAGGGGCGAAGGAGCGGGGAGCTGTTTTTT

size: .
D: .
V: TRBV7-9
J: TRBJ1-1
CDR3: CASSSQGRGSAEDTEAFF
DNA: TGTGCCAGCAGCTCCCAGGGGAGGGGTTCAGCGGAGGACACTGAAGCTTTCTTT

size: .
D: .
V: TRBV7-3
J: TRBJ2-1
CDR3: CASSWTTSSYNEQFF
DNA: TGTGCCAGCAGTTGGACTACCTCCTCCTACAATGAGCAGTTCTTC

size: .
D: .
V: TRBV5-1
J: TRBJ1-2
CDR3: CASSLAGQLDGYTF
DNA: TGCGCCAGCAGCTTGGCCGGTCAGCTCGATGGCTACACCTTC

size: .
D: .
V: TRBV28
J: TRBJ2-2
CDR3: CASSLLSPGELFF
DNA: TGTGCCAGCAGTTTACTTAGTCCCGGGGAGCTGTTTTTT